Below are 5 T cell receptor beta chains sequenced from a single sample in a study of cytotoxic CD8 clonotypes in ibrutinib-treated CLL. Profiled with immunoSEQ multiplex PCR; TCRdb holds only in-frame clones, not every one. The table has roughly 200,000 clones, roughly three quarters seen once. Sequenced here: PBMCs, sampled after 12 months of ibrutinib treatment. These receptors all stem from a human donor with chronic lymphocytic leukemia.

This sequence joins TRBV18 and TRBJ2-6, with no clear D. CDR1 and CDR2 (germline): KGHSH, LQKENI. The V end was cut by 5 bases, the J end by 2 bases, with 13 bases between. CDR3 length: 16 amino acids. The CDR3, as DNA: TGTGCCAGCTCAAAAGGAGTGGGGACTGGGGCCAACGTCCTGACTTTC. Protein sequence: CASSKGVGTGANVLTF.

The CDR3, as DNA: TGTGCCAGCAGTCGGGGACAGGGGGCCCACGAGCAGTACTTC. Protein sequence: CASSRGQGAHEQYF. The rearrangement links TRBV2 to TRBJ2-7; 12 nucleotides match TRBD1. This CDR3 region has 14 residues. V shed 5 bases and J 5 bases; nucleotides not matched to a gene: 4. Germline CDR1 is SNHLY and CDR2 is FYNNEI.

Notes on this clone: Being one base from a much bigger clone, this may be a read error. V is TRBV13 and J is TRBJ2-7; no definite D call. V lost 5 bases and J 3 bases, leaving 5 bases between the germline ends. CDR3 length: 11 amino acids. Germline V CDR1 and CDR2: PRHDT, FYEKMQ (reference sequence). CDR3 loop: CASSPHYEQYF. Here the CDR3 DNA reads TGTGCCAGCAGCCCTCACTACGAGCAGTACTTC.

The chain employs TRBV4-3 and TRBJ2-7; TRBD1 matches 10 bases. Losses at the gene ends were 1 base for V and 3 bases for J; bases not matched to a gene: 12. The CDR3 covers 18 residues. Looked up from germline, CDR1 is LGHNA and CDR2 is YSLEER. This CDR3 reads CASSQAFSGQGVYYEQYF. DNA for the CDR3: TGCGCCAGCAGCCAAGCTTTTTCAGGACAGGGGGTTTACTACGAGCAGTACTTC.

About this clone itself: This specimen includes other DNA sequences encoding the same CDR3. The chain couples TRBV7-2 to TRBJ2-1, with TRBD2 matching 12 bases. With 6 bases clipped from V and 5 bases from J, the junction kept 8 bases outside the gene matches. CDR1 and CDR2 (germline): SGHTA, FQGNSA. The CDR3 loop spans 16 amino acids. CDR3 DNA sequence: TGTGCCAGCAGTCCAAGTCGACTAGCGGGAGACAATGAGCAGTTCTTC. It yields the protein CASSPSRLAGDNEQFF.